The 29 T cell receptor beta chains below come from one sample, sequenced in a study of T cell repertoires in cytomegalovirus infection. One entry per CDR3 protein results from TCRdb running MiXCR on the reads. Found here are 450,000 to 650,000 distinct CDR3 sequences, about 25% of them singletons; the top ten hold roughly 13%. Input material: PBMCs. The receptors here all came from a human donor in good health (CMV status not recorded). Some clones in this sample may be carry-over from other donors' samples.

This clonotype has a count of ten or more. The V and J genes are TRBV7-9 and TRBJ2-1; TRBD2 aligns across 7 bases. V was pared by 5 bases and J by 6 bases, with 25 bases of the junction left unmatched. This CDR3 comprises 20 residues. Germline CDR1 is SEHNR and CDR2 is FQNEAQ (reference sequence). The CDR3 loop is CASSPAGIKLRSSTRNEQFF. CDR3 coding DNA: TGTGCCAGCAGCCCAGCGGGAATAAAATTGCGGTCCTCGACCCGCAATGAGCAGTTCTTC.

This clonotype was detected only a few times. The rearrangement uses TRBV6-2 or TRBV6-3 and TRBJ2-3; 7 positions match TRBD2. With 6 bases clipped from V and 2 bases from J, the junction kept 8 bases outside the gene matches. The CDR3 covers 15 residues. Germline lookup yields CDR1 MNHEY and CDR2 SVGEGT. CDR3 in DNA: TGTGCCAGCAGCCACCAGCGGGACCACACAGATACGCAGTATTTT. Amino acid sequence: CASSHQRDHTDTQYF.

At least ten counts were recorded for this clonotype. J is TRBJ2-1 and V is TRBV7-9; D not certain. V was clipped by 5 bases and J by 7 bases, with 9 bases between them. Germline V gene data show CDR1 as SEHNR and CDR2 as FQNEAQ (reference sequence). CDR3 length equals 12 residues. The CDR3 DNA is TGTGCCAGCAGCCCCAACTGGAATGAGCAGTTCTTC. Translation: CASSPNWNEQFF.

The chain employs TRBV29-1 and TRBJ2-5; maybe TRBD1 (5 bases). V was trimmed by 7 bases and J by 1 base, leaving 10 bases between them. Germline V CDR1 and CDR2: SQVTM, ANQGSEA. CDR3 length: 12 residues. This CDR3 reads CSARQSQETQYF. The CDR3 DNA is TGCAGCGCTCGACAGAGCCAAGAGACCCAGTACTTC.

This clonotype was seen only a few times. The chain joins TRBV14 to TRBJ2-1; D is ambiguous. The CDR3 extends over 13 amino acids. V gave up 4 bases and J gave up 5 bases, with 9 bases separating them. Per the germline V gene, CDR1 is SGHDN and CDR2 is FVKESK. CDR3 loop: CASSPLSHNEQFF. In DNA, the CDR3 is TGTGCCAGCAGCCCCCTATCCCACAATGAGCAGTTCTTC.

This clonotype was recorded a few times. The CDR3 loop reads CSVILRDTQYF. The CDR3 DNA follows: TGCAGCGTGATCCTTAGGGATACGCAGTATTTT. The V call is TRBV29-1, the J call TRBJ2-3, with D unclear. Germline V CDR1 and CDR2: SQVTM, ANQGSEA. The CDR3 extends over 11 amino acids. V was shortened by 6 bases and J by 6 bases, with 10 bases between the two germline ends.

The chain has TRBV12-3 or TRBV12-4 and TRBJ2-7; 10 positions match TRBD1. This CDR3 is built from 13 residues. With V trimmed by 1 base and J by 6 bases, 0 bases remained unmatched. This CDR3 is CASSLGQGAEQYV. The CDR3 DNA reads TGTGCCAGCAGTTTAGGACAGGGGGCCGAGCAGTACGTC.

With respect to this clonotype: This may stem from a read error, because a much larger clone lies one nucleotide away. V usage is TRBV2 and J usage is TRBJ1-3; no firm D call. V was clipped by 6 bases and J by 1 base, with 4 bases between them. This CDR3 is 12 amino acids long. In germline, CDR1 is SNHLY, CDR2 FYNNEI. CDR3 nucleotides: TGTGCCAGCAGGGAATCTGGAAACACCATATATTTT. It yields the protein CASRESGNTIYF.

The chain joins TRBV7-9 to TRBJ2-2; D call uncertain. This CDR3 contains 13 residues. Trimming pared 1 base from V and 6 bases from J, leaving 6 bases between. Germline values: CDR1 SEHNR, CDR2 FQNEAQ (reference sequence). The CDR3 DNA sequence: TGTGCCAGCAGCTTAGAGATGCCCGGGGAGCTGTTTTTT. It encodes CASSLEMPGELFF.

The V gene is TRBV2, the J gene TRBJ1-1, with D tentatively TRBD1 (5 bases). The CDR3 contains 14 residues. Trimming removed 8 bases from V and 1 base from J, with 14 bases in between. Germline lookup yields CDR1 SNHLY and CDR2 FYNNEI. The CDR3 loop is CASEGARANTEAFF. The CDR3 DNA sequence: TGTGCCAGCGAAGGGGCGCGGGCGAACACTGAAGCTTTCTTT.

The rearrangement uses TRBV5-1 and TRBJ1-1; D not resolved. Germline V CDR1 and CDR2: SGHRS, YFSETQ. Trimming cost V 0 bases and J 4 bases, with 22 bases left between them. The CDR3 extends over 18 amino acids. CDR3 sequence: CASSLGREFPLAGTEAFF. CDR3 nucleotides: TGCGCCAGCAGCTTGGGGAGGGAGTTTCCCCTTGCGGGCACTGAAGCTTTCTTT.

The chain has TRBV12-3 or TRBV12-4 and TRBJ2-3, with a possible D match to TRBD1 (6 bases). This CDR3 spans 14 amino acids. V was shortened by 5 bases and J by 5 bases, with 14 bases between the two germline ends. Here the CDR3 DNA reads TGTGCCAGCAGTACAGGGCTTGGGGGAGATACGCAGTATTTT. Translating it yields CASSTGLGGDTQYF.

This clonotype was detected only a few times. This chain links TRBV2 with TRBJ2-1; D may be TRBD2 (6 bases). V was shortened by 10 bases and J by 7 bases, with 20 bases between the two germline ends. This CDR3 has 14 amino acids. Germline values: CDR1 SNHLY, CDR2 FYNNEI. This CDR3 reads CATRPVGGRNEQFF. The CDR3 coding sequence is TGTGCCACCAGGCCGGTAGGAGGGCGAAATGAGCAGTTCTTC.

The count of this clonotype is one. This chain joins TRBV5-3 and TRBJ1-3; 7 bases are shared with TRBD1. TRBV5-3 is sorted into the ORF group, with uncertain function. CDR3 length equals 16 residues. V shed 8 bases and J 2 bases; nucleotides not matched to a gene: 13. The DNA of the CDR3 is TGTGCCAGCAGCCCGGGACAGCTGGGTGCTGGAAACACCATATATTTT. Amino acid sequence: CASSPGQLGAGNTIYF.

The chain combines TRBV20-1 with TRBJ1-4, with a weak D call TRBD1 (6 bases). The CDR3 has 14 amino acids. Trimming took 2 bases from V and 4 from J, leaving 11 bases between them. The germline V gene encodes CDR1 DFQATT and CDR2 SNEGSKA (reference sequence). CDR3 sequence reads: CSARWGAHNEKLFF. The CDR3 coding sequence is TGCAGTGCTAGATGGGGGGCCCATAATGAAAAACTGTTTTTT.

The chain couples TRBV19 to TRBJ2-2; tentative D call: TRBD1 (6 bases). Germline loops: CDR1 LNHDA, CDR2 SQIVND (reference sequence). V lost 7 bases, J lost 3 bases, and 15 bases lay in between. The CDR3 spans 15 residues. As DNA, the CDR3 is TGTGCCAGTAAAGGGGGTGGACTTGACACCGGGGAGCTGTTTTTT. This gives the protein CASKGGGLDTGELFF. The full variable domain, its missing parts supplied by reference TRBV19 and TRBJ2-2, is DGGITQSPKYLFRKEGQNVTLSCEQNLNHDAMYWYRQDPGQGLRLIYYSQIVNDFQKGDIAEGYSVSREKKESFPLTVTSAQKNPTAFYLCASKGGGLDTGELFFGEGSRLTVL.

This clonotype was found once. The chain's CDR3 is CASSLTGGMNTEAFF. In nucleotides, the CDR3 is TGCGCCAGCAGCTTGACCGGGGGGATGAACACTGAAGCTTTCTTT. The V and J genes are TRBV5-1 and TRBJ1-1; D might be TRBD1 (5 bases). From germline, CDR1 is SGHRS and CDR2 YFSETQ. Trimming stripped 1 base from V and 0 bases from J, with 10 bases between. This CDR3 contains 15 residues. Variable domain in full (rest from reference TRBV5-1 and TRBJ1-1): KAGVTQTPRYLIKTRGQQVTLSCSPISGHRSVSWYQQTPGQGLQFLFEYFSETQRNKGNFPGRFSGRQFSNSRSEMNVSTLELGDSALYLCASSLTGGMNTEAFFGQGTRLTVV.

This clonotype was seen ten or more times. The chain joins TRBV7-8 to TRBJ1-6; D call uncertain. The V and J ends lost 0 bases and 5 bases respectively, with 11 bases between them. This CDR3 comprises 16 residues. Germline V lookup: CDR1 SGHVS, CDR2 FQNEAQ. This chain's CDR3 is CASSLASGVNNSPLHF. CDR3 DNA sequence: TGTGCCAGCAGCTTAGCGTCCGGGGTCAATAATTCACCCCTCCACTTT. Full variable domain (outside the CDR3, taken from reference TRBV7-8 and TRBJ1-6): GAGVSQSPRYKVAKRGQDVALRCDPISGHVSLFWYQQALGQGPEFLTYFQNEAQLDKSGLPSDRFFAERPEGSVSTLKIQRTQQEDSAVYLCASSLASGVNNSPLHFGNGTRLTVT.

The chain joins TRBV11-2 to TRBJ2-3; 10 bases line up with TRBD1. The CDR3 is 15 residues long. J gave up 6 bases and V 3 bases, and 6 bases lay outside the gene matches. The germline V gene has CDR1 SGHAT and CDR2 FQNNGV. CDR3 coding DNA: TGTGCCAGCAGCTTCCGGGACAGGGGTTTGGATACGCAGTATTTT. As protein: CASSFRDRGLDTQYF.

This clonotype was seen ten or more times. CDR3 bases: TGTGCCAGCAGACTAGCGGGCTCCTACGAGCAGTACTTC. It translates to CASRLAGSYEQYF. V usage is TRBV28 and J usage is TRBJ2-7, with 9 bases that match TRBD2. Unmatched junction bases numbered 0, after V lost 6 bases and J lost 0 bases. This CDR3 is built from 13 residues. Germline V lookup: CDR1 MDHEN, CDR2 SYDVKM.

In its sample, this clonotype was seen many times. The V call is TRBV7-2, the J call TRBJ2-3; 8 nucleotides line up with TRBD2. CDR3 length equals 14 residues. From germline, CDR1 is SGHTA and CDR2 FQGNSA. Losses at the gene ends were 5 bases for V and 1 base for J; bases not matched to a gene: 2. CDR3 DNA: TGTGCCAGCAGCGCGCGGGGGGGCACAGATACGCAGTATTTT. This encodes CASSARGGTDTQYF.

The chain recombines TRBV6-5 with TRBJ2-3; 12 bases line up with TRBD2. Losses at the gene ends were 5 bases for V and 5 bases for J; bases not matched to a gene: 11. The germline V gene encodes CDR1 MNHEY and CDR2 SVGAGI. The CDR3 loop spans 17 amino acids. Here the CDR3 reads CASSPSPTSGSGDTQYF. For the CDR3, the DNA is TGTGCCAGCAGTCCATCGCCGACTAGCGGGAGTGGAGATACGCAGTATTTT.

This clonotype was found many times. As DNA, the CDR3 is TGTGCCAGCAGCTTAGAACCAGGGGGGATGAACACTGAAGCTTTCTTT. Its translation: CASSLEPGGMNTEAFF. This rearrangement joins TRBV7-8 to TRBJ1-1; 7 bases match TRBD1. From germline, CDR1 is SGHVS and CDR2 FQNEAQ. The CDR3 covers 16 residues. J was trimmed by 0 bases and V by 1 base; bases with no gene match: 5.

This clonotype was seen only a few times. This chain joins TRBV28 and TRBJ1-5; 7 bases are shared with TRBD1. V gave up 2 bases and J gave up 3 bases; unmatched junction bases: 7. Germline CDR1 reads MDHEN; CDR2 reads SYDVKM. The CDR3 runs to 16 residues. This chain's CDR3 is CASSLGTATSNQPQHF. CDR3 sequence (DNA): TGTGCCAGCAGTTTAGGGACAGCCACCTCCAATCAGCCCCAGCATTTT. The entire variable domain, with the rest obtained from reference TRBV28 and TRBJ1-5, is as follows: DVKVTQSSRYLVKRTGEKVFLECVQDMDHENMFWYRQDPGLGLRLIYFSYDVKMKEKGDIPEGYSVSREKKERFSLILESASTNQTSMYLCASSLGTATSNQPQHFGDGTRLSIL.

The rearrangement uses TRBV7-9 and TRBJ1-2; D remains ambiguous. V lost 5 bases, J lost 6 bases, and 10 bases lay in between. Germline loops: CDR1 SEHNR, CDR2 FQNEAQ (reference sequence). The CDR3 consists of 12 residues. The CDR3 loop reads CASSGGGDGYTF. The CDR3 DNA follows: TGTGCCAGCAGCGGCGGCGGGGATGGCTACACCTTC.

In its sample, this clonotype was seen a few times. This chain connects TRBV7-3 to TRBJ1-6; D perhaps matches TRBD1 (6 bases). The CDR3 extends over 16 amino acids. Germline CDR1 and CDR2: SGHTA and FQGTGA. Trimming shortened V by 0 bases and J by 6 bases, and 12 bases separated the two germline ends. CDR3 amino acids: CASSLTGARGNSPLHF. For the CDR3, the DNA is TGTGCCAGCAGCTTAACTGGGGCCAGGGGTAATTCACCCCTCCACTTT.

This chain connects TRBV18 to TRBJ2-6; TRBD2 matches at 9 bases. The CDR3 is made up of 19 amino acids. The V gene end was trimmed by 0 bases and the J gene end by 0 bases; junction bases not matched to a gene: 6. Per the germline V gene, CDR1 is KGHSH and CDR2 is LQKENI. This CDR3 is CASSPPGLAGPSGANVLTF. The DNA of the CDR3 is TGTGCCAGCTCACCACCGGGCCTAGCGGGGCCCTCTGGGGCCAACGTCCTGACTTTC.

The chain joins TRBV27 to TRBJ1-1; no definite D call. Germline V lookup: CDR1 MNHEY, CDR2 SMNVEV (reference sequence). The ends were cut back, 6 bases at V and 3 bases at J, with 14 bases in the middle. The CDR3 is 14 amino acids. The CDR3 DNA reads as TGTGCCAGCAGCCTAGGGATTTTGGACACTGAAGCTTTCTTT. Protein product: CASSLGILDTEAFF.

The chain carries TRBV6-6 and TRBJ2-2; TRBD2 aligns across 7 bases. The CDR3 is made up of 19 amino acids. J gave up 0 bases and V 0 bases, and 10 bases lay outside the gene matches. Germline CDR1 is MNHNY and CDR2 is SVGAGI (reference sequence). This CDR3 reads CASSYSSIAGDSNTGELFF. In DNA, the CDR3 is TGTGCCAGCAGTTACTCGTCGATAGCGGGCGATTCGAACACCGGGGAGCTGTTTTTT.